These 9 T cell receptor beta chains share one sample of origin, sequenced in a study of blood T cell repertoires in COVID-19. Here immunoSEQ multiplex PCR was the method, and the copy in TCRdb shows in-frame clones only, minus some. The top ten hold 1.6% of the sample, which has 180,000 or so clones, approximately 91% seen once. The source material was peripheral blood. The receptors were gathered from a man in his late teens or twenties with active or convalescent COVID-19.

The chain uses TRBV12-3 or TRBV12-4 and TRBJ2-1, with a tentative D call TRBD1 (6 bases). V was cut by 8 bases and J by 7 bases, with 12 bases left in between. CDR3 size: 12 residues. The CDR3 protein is CASEGRGNEQFF. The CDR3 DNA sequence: TGTGCCAGCGAGGGCAGGGGAAATGAGCAGTTCTTC.

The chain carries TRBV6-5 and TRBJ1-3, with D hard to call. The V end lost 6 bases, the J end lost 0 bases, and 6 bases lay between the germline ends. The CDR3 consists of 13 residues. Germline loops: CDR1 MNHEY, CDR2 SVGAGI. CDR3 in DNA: TGTGCCAGCAGATTCCTCTCTGGAAACACCATATATTTT. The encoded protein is CASRFLSGNTIYF.

Here the CDR3 reads CASSPGLAGAQETQYF. The CDR3 nucleotides read TGTGCCAGCAGCCCGGGACTAGCGGGGGCCCAAGAGACCCAGTACTTC. J is TRBJ2-5 and V is TRBV5-4; 14 bases line up with TRBD2. J was trimmed by 1 base and V by 4 bases; bases with no gene match: 3. Germline CDR1 and CDR2: SGHNT and YYREEE (reference sequence). The CDR3 sequence is 16 residues long.

This CDR3 reads CASSPEDYYGYTF. The CDR3 DNA reads TGTGCCAGCAGCCCGGAAGACTACTATGGCTACACCTTC. The rearrangement joins TRBV12-3 or TRBV12-4 to TRBJ1-2; no clear D. This CDR3 is built from 13 residues. The ends were cut back, 6 bases at V and 3 bases at J, with 11 bases in the middle.

The CDR3 region is CAWSGLSGAGGEKLFF. CDR3 bases: TGTGCCTGGAGTGGACTTTCCGGGGCAGGGGGCGAAAAACTGTTTTTT. The V and J genes are TRBV30 and TRBJ1-4, with 8 bases identical to TRBD1. Germline V gene sequence: CDR1 GTSNPN, CDR2 SVGIG (reference sequence). The V segment lost 1 base and the J segment 8 bases; nucleotides outside the gene matches: 12. The CDR3 extends over 16 amino acids.

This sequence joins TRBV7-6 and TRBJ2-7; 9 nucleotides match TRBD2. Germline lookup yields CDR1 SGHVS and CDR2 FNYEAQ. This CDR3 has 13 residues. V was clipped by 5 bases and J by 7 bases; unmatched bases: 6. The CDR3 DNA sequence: TGTGCCAGCAGCAAAGCGGGAGGTGGAGAGCAGTACTTC. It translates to CASSKAGGGEQYF.

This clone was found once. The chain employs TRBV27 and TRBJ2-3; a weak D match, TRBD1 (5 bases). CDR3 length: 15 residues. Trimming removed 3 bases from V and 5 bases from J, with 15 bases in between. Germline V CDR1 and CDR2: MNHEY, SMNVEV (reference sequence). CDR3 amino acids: CASSFSQGRRDTQYF. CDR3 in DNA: TGTGCCAGCAGTTTCTCCCAGGGAAGACGAGATACGCAGTATTTT.

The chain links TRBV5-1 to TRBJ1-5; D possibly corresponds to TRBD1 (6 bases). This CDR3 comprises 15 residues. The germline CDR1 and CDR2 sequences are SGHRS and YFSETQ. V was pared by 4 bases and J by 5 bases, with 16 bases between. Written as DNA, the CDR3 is TGCGCCAGCAGCCCCAGGGGAGGGACCGATCAGCCCCAGCATTTT. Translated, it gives CASSPRGGTDQPQHF.

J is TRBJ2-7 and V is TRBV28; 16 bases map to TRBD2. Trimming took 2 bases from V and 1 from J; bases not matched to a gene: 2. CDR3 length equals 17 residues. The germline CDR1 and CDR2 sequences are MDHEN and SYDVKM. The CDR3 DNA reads TGTGCCAGCAGTTTAGGGACTAGCGGGGGGGCGTCCTACGAGCAGTACTTC. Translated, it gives CASSLGTSGGASYEQYF.